A selection of T cell receptor beta chains follows, all from one sample in a study of blood T cells in healthy people across ages. One entry per CDR3 protein, called by TCRdb with MiXCR from the 5' RACE reads. The repertoire holds under 700,000 distinct CDR3 sequences, with about 25% as singletons. These data were likewise used in another study, on T cells of mothers and their children.

Sequenced sample: blood. The receptors here all came from a boy aged 5 to 17 in good health. Each CDR3 is given with its conserved first and last residue. Each record gives: clone size, V gene, D gene, J gene, CDR3 protein, CDR3 DNA. D genes are given only for firm matches. The size entry is marked missing in some rows and otherwise reads once, few, many or a size class.

few	TRBV5-1	TRBD1	TRBJ2-3	CASSISGTGGDTQYF	TGCGCCAGCAGCATATCCGGGACAGGGGGAGATACGCAGTATTTT
few	TRBV7-9	NA	TRBJ2-3	CASSFPLRGAVTDTQYF	TGTGCCAGCAGCTTTCCCCTTAGGGGGGCCGTCACAGATACGCAGTATTTT
NA	TRBV11-2	NA	TRBJ2-5	CASSLHEALYQETQYF	TGTGCCAGCAGCCTCCATGAGGCATTGTACCAAGAGACCCAGTACTTC
NA	TRBV7-9	NA	TRBJ2-3	CASSDRGASTDTQYF	TGTGCCAGCAGTGATCGGGGGGCCAGCACAGATACGCAGTATTTT
NA	TRBV5-1	TRBD1	TRBJ2-1	CASSAGQEYNEQFF	TGCGCCAGCAGCGCCGGACAGGAGTACAATGAGCAGTTCTTC
NA	TRBV7-3	NA	TRBJ1-5	CATPIRRGGGGNQPQHF	TGTGCCACCCCAATCCGGAGGGGGGGCGGTGGAAATCAGCCCCAGCATTTT
few	TRBV7-2	NA	TRBJ2-5	CASSSSGTKETQYF	TGTGCCAGCAGCTCCTCCGGGACAAAAGAGACCCAGTACTTC
once	TRBV29-1	NA	TRBJ1-1	CSGDLDTEAFF	TGCAGCGGCGACCTTGACACTGAAGCTTTCTTT
NA	TRBV20-1	NA	TRBJ2-3	CSARDRGRSTDTQYF	TGCAGTGCTAGAGATCGGGGGAGAAGCACAGATACGCAGTATTTT
NA	TRBV14	TRBD2	TRBJ2-7	CASSSRTSGVAEQYF	TGTGCCAGCAGCTCACGGACTAGCGGGGTAGCCGAGCAGTACTTC
NA	TRBV10-3	NA	TRBJ2-7	CAISEGGHVRF	TGTGCCATCAGTGAGGGAGGACATGTTCGTTTC
NA	TRBV2	NA	TRBJ2-1	CASSELYNEQFF	TGTGCCAGCAGTGAATTATACAATGAGCAGTTCTTC
NA	TRBV7-2	TRBD1	TRBJ2-6	CASSPSLGTGFSGANVLTF	TGTGCCAGCAGCCCGTCTTTAGGGACAGGCTTCTCTGGGGCCAACGTCCTGACTTTC
NA	TRBV20-1	NA	TRBJ2-2	CSAGASNTGELFF	TGCAGTGCTGGGGCTTCGAACACCGGGGAGCTGTTTTTT
NA	TRBV3-1	NA	TRBJ2-5	CASSQGAGTLEETQYF	TGTGCCAGCAGCCAAGGCGCCGGGACATTGGAAGAGACCCAGTACTTC
NA	TRBV11-2	TRBD2	TRBJ2-3	CASRLAGVTDTQYF	TGTGCCAGCAGGCTAGCGGGAGTTACAGATACGCAGTATTTT
many	TRBV6-2/TRBV6-3	TRBD1	TRBJ1-2	CASWRGQDQNYGYTF	TGTGCCAGCTGGCGGGGACAGGATCAAAACTATGGCTACACCTTC
NA	TRBV5-5	NA	TRBJ1-2	CASSSSGRTGYGYTF	TGTGCCAGCAGTTCCTCCGGACGGACTGGGTATGGCTACACCTTC
NA	TRBV7-9	NA	TRBJ1-4	CASSALITGPLGEKLFF	TGTGCCAGCAGCGCATTAATTACAGGGCCGTTGGGGGAAAAACTGTTTTTT
NA	TRBV5-1	TRBD1	TRBJ2-3	CASSLDVGSGGDTQYF	TGCGCCAGCAGCTTGGATGTTGGCTCAGGGGGAGATACGCAGTATTTT